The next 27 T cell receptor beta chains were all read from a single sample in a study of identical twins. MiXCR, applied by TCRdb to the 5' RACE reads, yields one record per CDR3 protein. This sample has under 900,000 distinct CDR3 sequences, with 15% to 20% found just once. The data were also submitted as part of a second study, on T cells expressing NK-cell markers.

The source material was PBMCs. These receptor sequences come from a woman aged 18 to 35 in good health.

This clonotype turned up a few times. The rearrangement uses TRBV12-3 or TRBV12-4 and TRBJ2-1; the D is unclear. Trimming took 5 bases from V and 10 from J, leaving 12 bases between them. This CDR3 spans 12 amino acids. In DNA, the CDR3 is TGTGCCAGCAGTCCTCCGGGCATCGAGCAGTTCTTC. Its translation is CASSPPGIEQFF.

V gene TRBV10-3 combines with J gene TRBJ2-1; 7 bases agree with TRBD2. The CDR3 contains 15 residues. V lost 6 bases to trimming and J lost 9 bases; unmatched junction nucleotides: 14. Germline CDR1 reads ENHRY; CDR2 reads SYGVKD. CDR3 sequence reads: CAIRTGLVNKGEQFF. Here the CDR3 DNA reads TGTGCCATCAGAACCGGACTAGTAAATAAGGGTGAGCAGTTCTTC.

CDR3 in DNA: TGTGCCAGCAGCCAACCAGAAAACTATGGCTACACCTTC. Translating it yields CASSQPENYGYTF. This chain uses TRBV3-1 with TRBJ1-2; D unclear. The V and J ends lost 2 bases and 2 bases respectively, with 6 bases between them. Germline V CDR1 and CDR2: LGHDT, YNNKEL (reference sequence). CDR3 length: 13 amino acids.

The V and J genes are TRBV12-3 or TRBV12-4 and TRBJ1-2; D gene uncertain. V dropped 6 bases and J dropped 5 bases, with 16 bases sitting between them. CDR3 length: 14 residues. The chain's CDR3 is CASRDHNLRYGYTF. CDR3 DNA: TGTGCCAGCAGGGACCACAACCTGAGATATGGCTACACCTTC.

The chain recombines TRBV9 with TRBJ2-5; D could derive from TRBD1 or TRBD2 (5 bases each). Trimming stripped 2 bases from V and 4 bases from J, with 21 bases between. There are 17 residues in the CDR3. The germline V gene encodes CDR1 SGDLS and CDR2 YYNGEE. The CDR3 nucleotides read TGTGCCAGCAGCGTGGCATCCGGGACCCAGCTAGGAGAGACCCAGTACTTC. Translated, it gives CASSVASGTQLGETQYF. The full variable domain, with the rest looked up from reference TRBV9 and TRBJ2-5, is DSGVTQTPKHLITATGQRVTLRCSPRSGDLSVYWYQQSLDQGLQFLIQYYNGEERAKGNILERFSAQQFPDLHSELNLSSLELGDSALYFCASSVASGTQLGETQYFGPGTRLLVL.

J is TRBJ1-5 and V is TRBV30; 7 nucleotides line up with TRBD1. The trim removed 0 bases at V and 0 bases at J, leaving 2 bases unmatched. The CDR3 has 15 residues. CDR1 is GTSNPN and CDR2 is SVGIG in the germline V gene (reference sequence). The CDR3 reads CAWSVGTDSNQPQHF. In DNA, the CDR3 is TGTGCCTGGAGTGTAGGGACAGATAGCAATCAGCCCCAGCATTTT.

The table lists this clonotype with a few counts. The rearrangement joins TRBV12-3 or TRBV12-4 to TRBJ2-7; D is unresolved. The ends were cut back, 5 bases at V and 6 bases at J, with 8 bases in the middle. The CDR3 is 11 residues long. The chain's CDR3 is CASSLYTEQYF. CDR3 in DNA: TGTGCCAGCAGTCTTTACACCGAGCAGTACTTC.

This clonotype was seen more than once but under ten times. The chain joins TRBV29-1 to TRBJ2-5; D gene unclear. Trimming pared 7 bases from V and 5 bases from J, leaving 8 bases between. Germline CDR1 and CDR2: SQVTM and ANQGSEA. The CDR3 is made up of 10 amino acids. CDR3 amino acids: CSAYVETQYF. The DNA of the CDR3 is TGCAGCGCCTACGTGGAGACCCAGTACTTC.

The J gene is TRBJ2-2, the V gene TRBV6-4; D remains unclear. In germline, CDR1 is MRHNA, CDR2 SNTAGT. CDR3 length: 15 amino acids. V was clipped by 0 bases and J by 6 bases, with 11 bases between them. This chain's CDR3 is CASSDSLGPSGELFF. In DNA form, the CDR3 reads TGTGCCAGCAGTGACTCCCTCGGGCCGTCCGGGGAGCTGTTTTTT.

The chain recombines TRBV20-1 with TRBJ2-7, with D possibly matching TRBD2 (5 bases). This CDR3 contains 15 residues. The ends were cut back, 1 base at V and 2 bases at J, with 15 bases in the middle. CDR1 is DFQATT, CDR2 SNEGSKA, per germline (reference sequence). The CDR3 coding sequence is TGCAGTGCTAGAGGTGGGCGGGTAAAACCCTACGAGCAGTACTTC. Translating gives CSARGGRVKPYEQYF.

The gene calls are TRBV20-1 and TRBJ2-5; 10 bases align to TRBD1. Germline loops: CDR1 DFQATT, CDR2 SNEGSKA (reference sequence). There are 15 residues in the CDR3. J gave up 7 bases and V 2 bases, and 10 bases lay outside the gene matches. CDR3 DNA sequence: TGCAGTGCTAGACCGGGACAGGGGCCTTGGGGGACCCAGTACTTC. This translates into CSARPGQGPWGTQYF.

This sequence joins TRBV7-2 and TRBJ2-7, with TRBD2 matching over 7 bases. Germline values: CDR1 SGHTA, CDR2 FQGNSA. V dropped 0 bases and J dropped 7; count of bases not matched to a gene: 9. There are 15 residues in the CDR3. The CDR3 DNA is TGTGCCAGCAGCTTAGCGCCGGGGGGTTTTGAGGAGCAGTACTTC. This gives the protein CASSLAPGGFEEQYF.

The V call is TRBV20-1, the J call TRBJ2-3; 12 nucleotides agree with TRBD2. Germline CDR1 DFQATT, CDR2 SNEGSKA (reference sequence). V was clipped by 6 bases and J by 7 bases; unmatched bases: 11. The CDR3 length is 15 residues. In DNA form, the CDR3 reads TGCAGTGCGCCGAGGACTAGCGGGAACCGAAATACGCAGTATTTT. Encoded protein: CSAPRTSGNRNTQYF.

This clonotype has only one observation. The CDR3 region is CASSALGYEQFF. The CDR3 DNA sequence: TGTGCCAGCAGTGCCCTTGGGTATGAGCAGTTCTTC. V and J are TRBV2 and TRBJ2-1, with no clear D. Trimming removed 4 bases at V and 8 bases at J, with 9 bases between. The V gene's germline CDR1 is SNHLY and CDR2 FYNNEI. The CDR3 spans 12 residues.

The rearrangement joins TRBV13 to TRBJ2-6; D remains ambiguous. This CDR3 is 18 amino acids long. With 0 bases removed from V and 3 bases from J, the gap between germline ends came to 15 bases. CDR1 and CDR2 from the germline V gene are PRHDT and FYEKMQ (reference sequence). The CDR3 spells CASSLGPSLGGGANVLTF. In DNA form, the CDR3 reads TGTGCCAGCAGCTTAGGCCCGTCTCTGGGCGGTGGGGCCAACGTCCTGACTTTC.

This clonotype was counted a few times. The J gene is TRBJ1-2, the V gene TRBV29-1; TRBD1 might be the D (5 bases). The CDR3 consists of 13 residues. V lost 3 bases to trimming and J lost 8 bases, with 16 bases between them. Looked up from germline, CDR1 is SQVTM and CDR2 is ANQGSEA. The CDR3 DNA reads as TGCAGCGTTGAGGATTTAGGAGGGGCGGGCTACACCTTC. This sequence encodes CSVEDLGGAGYTF.

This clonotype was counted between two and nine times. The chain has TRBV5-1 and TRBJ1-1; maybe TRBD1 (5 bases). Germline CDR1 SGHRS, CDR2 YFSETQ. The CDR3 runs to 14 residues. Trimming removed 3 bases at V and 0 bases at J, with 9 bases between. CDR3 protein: CASSWGRLNTEAFF. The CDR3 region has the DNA TGCGCCAGCAGCTGGGGCAGGTTGAACACTGAAGCTTTCTTT.

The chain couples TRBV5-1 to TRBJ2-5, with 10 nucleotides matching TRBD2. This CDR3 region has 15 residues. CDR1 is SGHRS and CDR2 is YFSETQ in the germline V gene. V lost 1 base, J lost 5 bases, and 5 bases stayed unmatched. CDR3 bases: TGCGCCAGCAGCTTGAGCGGGGGGGCGCGGGAGACCCAGTACTTC. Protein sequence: CASSLSGGARETQYF.

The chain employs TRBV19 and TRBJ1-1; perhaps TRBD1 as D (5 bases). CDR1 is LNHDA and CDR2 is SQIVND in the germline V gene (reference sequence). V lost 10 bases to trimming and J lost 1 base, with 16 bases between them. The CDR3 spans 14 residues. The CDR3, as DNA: TGTGCCACAACCCGCGGCAGGGCGAACACTGAAGCTTTCTTT. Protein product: CATTRGRANTEAFF.

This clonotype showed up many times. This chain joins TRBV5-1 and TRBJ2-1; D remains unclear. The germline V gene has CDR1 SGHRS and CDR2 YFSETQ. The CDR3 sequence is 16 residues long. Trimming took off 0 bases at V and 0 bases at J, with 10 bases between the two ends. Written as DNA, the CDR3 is TGCGCCAGCAGCTTGGCTGGGCTCGGCTCCTACAATGAGCAGTTCTTC. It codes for CASSLAGLGSYNEQFF.

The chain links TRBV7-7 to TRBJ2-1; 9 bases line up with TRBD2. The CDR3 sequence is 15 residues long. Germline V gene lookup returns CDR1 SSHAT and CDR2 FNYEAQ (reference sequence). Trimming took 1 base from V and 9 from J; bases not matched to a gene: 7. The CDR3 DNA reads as TGTGCCAGCAGCTTAGATTTTAGCGGGAGTGTTGAGCAGTTCTTC. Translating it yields CASSLDFSGSVEQFF.

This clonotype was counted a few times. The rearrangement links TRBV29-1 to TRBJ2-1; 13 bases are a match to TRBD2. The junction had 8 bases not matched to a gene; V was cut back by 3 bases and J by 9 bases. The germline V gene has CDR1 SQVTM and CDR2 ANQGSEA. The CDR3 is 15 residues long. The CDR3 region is CSVEQGTSGIVEQFF. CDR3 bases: TGCAGCGTTGAGCAGGGGACTAGCGGGATAGTTGAGCAGTTCTTC.

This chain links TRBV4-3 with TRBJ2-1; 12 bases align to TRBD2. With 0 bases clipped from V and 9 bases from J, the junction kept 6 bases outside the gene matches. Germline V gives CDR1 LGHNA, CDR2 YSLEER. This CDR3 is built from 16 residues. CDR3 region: CASSQDKGLAGSEQFF. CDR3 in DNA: TGCGCCAGCAGCCAAGATAAAGGACTAGCGGGATCTGAGCAGTTCTTC.

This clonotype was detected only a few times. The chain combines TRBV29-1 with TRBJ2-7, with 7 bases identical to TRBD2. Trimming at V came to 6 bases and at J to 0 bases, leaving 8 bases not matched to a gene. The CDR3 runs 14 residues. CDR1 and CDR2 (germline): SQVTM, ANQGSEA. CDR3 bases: TGCAGCGTGGCGTCAGCGGGGCGCTCCTACGAGCAGTACTTC. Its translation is CSVASAGRSYEQYF.

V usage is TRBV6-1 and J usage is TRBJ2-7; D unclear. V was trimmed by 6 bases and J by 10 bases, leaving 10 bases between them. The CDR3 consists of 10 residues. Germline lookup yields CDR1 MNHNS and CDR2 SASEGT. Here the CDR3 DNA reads TGTGCCAGCAGGGCAGGCCGCCAGTACTTC. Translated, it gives CASRAGRQYF.

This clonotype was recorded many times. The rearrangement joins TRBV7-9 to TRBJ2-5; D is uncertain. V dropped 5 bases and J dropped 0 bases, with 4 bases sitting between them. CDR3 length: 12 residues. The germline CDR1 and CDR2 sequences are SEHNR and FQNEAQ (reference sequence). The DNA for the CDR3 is TGTGCCAGCAGCCCCCACCAAGAGACCCAGTACTTC. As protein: CASSPHQETQYF.

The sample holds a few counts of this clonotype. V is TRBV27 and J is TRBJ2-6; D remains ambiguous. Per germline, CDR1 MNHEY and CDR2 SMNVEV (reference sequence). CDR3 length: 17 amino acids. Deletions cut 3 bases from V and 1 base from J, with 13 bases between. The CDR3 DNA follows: TGTGCCAGCAGTTTCTCTTCCAGCCTTTCTGGGGCCAACGTCCTGACTTTC. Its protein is CASSFSSSLSGANVLTF.